These 15 T cell receptor beta chains share one sample of origin, sequenced in a study of T cell repertoires in cytomegalovirus infection. TCRdb itself ran the reads through MiXCR, one entry per CDR3 protein. This sample has tens of thousands of distinct CDR3 sequences; approximately 45% occur once, and the top ten carry 93%. Their target antigens are unknown. Sequenced here: CD8+ T cells from cultured PBMCs, sampled from culture after CMV antigen stimulation. The origin of the receptors is a human donor in good health (CMV status not recorded). Some clones in this sample may be carry-over from other donors' samples.

V and J are TRBV11-2 and TRBJ2-7, with D perhaps TRBD1 (6 bases). CDR1 is SGHAT and CDR2 is FQNNGV in the germline V gene. Trimming took off 4 bases at V and 4 bases at J, with 23 bases between the two ends. This CDR3 is 17 amino acids long. CDR3 sequence reads: CASSSLNRDQTHYEQYF. CDR3 nucleotide sequence: TGTGCCAGCAGCTCCCTGAACAGGGACCAAACCCATTACGAGCAGTACTTC.

This chain links TRBV7-9 with TRBJ2-1; 10 bases line up with TRBD1. Looked up from germline, CDR1 is SEHNR and CDR2 is FQNEAQ (reference sequence). There are 12 residues in the CDR3. V dropped 5 bases and J dropped 14; count of bases not matched to a gene: 6. CDR3 loop: CASSEDRGREFF. The DNA for the CDR3 is TGTGCCAGCAGCGAAGACAGGGGGCGAGAGTTCTTC.

This clonotype was detected only a few times. The chain has TRBV6-5 and TRBJ2-7, with D perhaps matching TRBD2 (6 bases). Trimming left V 0 bases short and J 5 bases short, with 14 bases between. Germline lookup yields CDR1 MNHEY and CDR2 SVGAGI. The CDR3 consists of 15 residues. The CDR3 DNA follows: TGTGCCAGCAGTTACTCGGGGACTCGCCTAGACGAGCAGTACTTC. Translated, it gives CASSYSGTRLDEQYF.

The chain recombines TRBV7-6 with TRBJ1-2, with TRBD1 as a possible D gene (5 bases). The V end was cut by 5 bases, the J end by 8 bases, with 15 bases between. CDR1 and CDR2 (germline): SGHVS, FNYEAQ. The CDR3 is 13 amino acids. CDR3 coding DNA: TGTGCCAGCAGCCCTGGGACTATTTACGGCTACACCTTC. Translating gives CASSPGTIYGYTF.

This clonotype was seen ten or more times. The V and J genes are TRBV7-8 and TRBJ1-2; D may be TRBD1 (6 bases). Germline V gene data show CDR1 as SGHVS and CDR2 as FQNEAQ. Trimming took 4 bases from V and 1 from J, leaving 13 bases between them. The CDR3 runs to 15 residues. The CDR3 coding sequence is TGTGCCAGCAGCTCTCGTCGGGACATTAACTATGGCTACACCTTC. As protein: CASSSRRDINYGYTF.

This sequence joins TRBV7-9 and TRBJ2-7, with D perhaps TRBD1 (6 bases). Looked up from germline, CDR1 is SEHNR and CDR2 is FQNEAQ (reference sequence). Trimming cost V 5 bases and J 7 bases, with 15 bases left between them. This CDR3 has 13 residues. Here the CDR3 DNA reads TGTGCCAGCAGCCGGTACAGGGTGGGGGAGCAGTACTTC. This sequence encodes CASSRYRVGEQYF.

This clonotype appeared a single time. The gene calls are TRBV11-2 and TRBJ2-5; the match to TRBD1 covers 9 bases. The CDR3 is 14 residues long. Trimming removed 3 bases from V and 3 bases from J; junction bases left unmatched: 2. CDR1 SGHAT and CDR2 FQNNGV come from the germline V gene. The CDR3 nucleotides read TGTGCCAGCAGCTTGACAGGGGGTGAAGAGACCCAGTACTTC. It translates to CASSLTGGEETQYF. The variable domain in full, with the rest retrieved from reference TRBV11-2 and TRBJ2-5, is EAGVAQSPRYKIIEKRQSVAFWCNPISGHATLYWYQQILGQGPKLLIQFQNNGVVDDSQLPKDRFSAERLKGVDSTLKIQPAKLEDSAVYLCASSLTGGEETQYFGPGTRLLVL.

The chain is built from TRBV20-1 and TRBJ2-3; 10 bases are shared with TRBD2. This CDR3 has 17 residues. CDR1 is DFQATT and CDR2 is SNEGSKA in the germline V gene (reference sequence). After removal of 3 bases from V and 4 bases from J, the junction contained 13 bases not matched to a gene. The DNA for the CDR3 is TGCAGTGCTAGCCCGCGGGCTAGCGGGAGAATTTCAGATACGCAGTATTTT. As protein: CSASPRASGRISDTQYF.

In this sample, this clonotype turned up once. This rearrangement joins TRBV10-3 to TRBJ1-1; no clear D. From germline, CDR1 is ENHRY and CDR2 SYGVKD. This CDR3 region has 14 residues. V lost 7 bases to trimming and J lost 1 base, with 13 bases between them. CDR3 nucleotides: TGTGCCATCAAAAGCGGCAGTACGAACACTGAAGCTTTCTTT. It specifies CAIKSGSTNTEAFF.

This rearrangement joins TRBV7-6 to TRBJ2-7; 8 nucleotides match TRBD2. Per the germline V gene, CDR1 is SGHVS and CDR2 is FNYEAQ. This CDR3 is 14 amino acids long. V shed 0 bases and J 4 bases; nucleotides not matched to a gene: 2. Here the CDR3 DNA reads TGTGCCAGCAGCTTAGCGACTAGCGATTACGAGCAGTACTTC. It yields the protein CASSLATSDYEQYF.

The gene calls are TRBV7-3 and TRBJ1-1; 8 bases are shared with TRBD1. V lost 5 bases to trimming and J lost 4 bases; unmatched junction nucleotides: 9. The CDR3 is 15 amino acids. Germline assignment: CDR1 SGHTA and CDR2 FQGTGA. For the CDR3, the DNA is TGTGCCAGCAGCCCATCCCAGGGGGCGGCCACTGAAGCTTTCTTT. Translation: CASSPSQGAATEAFF.

The gene calls are TRBV19 and TRBJ2-7; no clear D gene. The germline V gene encodes CDR1 LNHDA and CDR2 SQIVND (reference sequence). Trimming pared 3 bases from V and 7 bases from J, leaving 7 bases between. The CDR3 consists of 11 residues. CDR3 nucleotides: TGTGCCAGTAGTATGGGCCGGGAGCAGTACTTC. It encodes CASSMGREQYF. The variable domain in full, with the rest retrieved from reference TRBV19 and TRBJ2-7, is DGGITQSPKYLFRKEGQNVTLSCEQNLNHDAMYWYRQDPGQGLRLIYYSQIVNDFQKGDIAEGYSVSREKKESFPLTVTSAQKNPTAFYLCASSMGREQYFGPGTRLTVT.

The chain couples TRBV6-6 to TRBJ1-5; 8 bases match TRBD1. V lost 6 bases to trimming and J lost 0 bases; unmatched junction nucleotides: 4. Germline CDR1 MNHNY, CDR2 SVGAGI (reference sequence). CDR3 length: 15 amino acids. The CDR3 loop reads CASRRQGNSNQPQHF. The CDR3 nucleotides are TGTGCCAGCAGGAGACAGGGGAATAGCAATCAGCCCCAGCATTTT.

The V gene is TRBV6-5, the J gene TRBJ2-7; perhaps TRBD2 as D (5 bases). The CDR3 extends over 15 amino acids. Trimming took off 6 bases at V and 0 bases at J, with 15 bases between the two ends. Germline CDR1 reads MNHEY; CDR2 reads SVGAGI. CDR3 protein: CASRATIAGSYEQYF. The CDR3 nucleotides read TGTGCCAGCAGAGCTACTATTGCGGGCTCCTACGAGCAGTACTTC.

The V call is TRBV2, the J call TRBJ2-1; 8 bases line up with TRBD2. Germline loops: CDR1 SNHLY, CDR2 FYNNEI. V lost 6 bases and J lost 0; bases outside the gene matches: 4. The CDR3 runs to 15 residues. The CDR3 here is CASRRSGSSYNEQFF. As DNA, the CDR3 is TGTGCCAGCAGGAGAAGCGGGAGCTCCTACAATGAGCAGTTCTTC.